This T cell receptor beta chain was observed in a study of T cell repertoires in aging, cancer and after chemotherapy. Peripheral blood genomic DNA, not sorted cells or RNA, was the template. V gave up 2 bases and J gave up 2 bases, with 7 bases separating them. The CDR3 is made up of 14 amino acids. A mixed TRB-A/B primer pool amplified rearranged TRB by multiplex touch-down PCR. TCRdb analysed the multiplex PCR reads with MiXCR anew, one entry per CDR3 protein. This table holds 8,000 or so distinct CDR3 sequences, about half found once. This rearrangement joins TRBV12-3 or TRBV12-4 to TRBJ1-3; possible D gene TRBD1, 6 bases. The source is a human donor with a solid tumor. Source material: blood. The CDR3 region is CASSLSGAGNTIYF. CDR3 bases: TGTGCCAGCAGTTTATCAGGGGCTGGAAACACCATATATTTT.